This T cell receptor beta chain came from a study of T cell repertoires in cytomegalovirus infection. At the level of the study: CMV epitopes, recently identified HLA-C-restricted and well-studied HLA-B-restricted, were used. CMV infection together with matching HLA type was indicated by public TCR beta signatures. Overall study findings and caveats: Using cumulative public TCR beta family frequency, the authors identified those who carried CMV together with the relevant HLA. Dominant in the ex vivo response were TCR beta clonotypes restricted by HLA-C and specific for CMV.

About this clonotype itself: Its antigen remains unidentified. A much larger clone sits a single nucleotide away, making a read error possible.

A single record per CDR3 protein comes from TCRdb applying MiXCR to the reads. This table has fewer than 900,000 distinct CDR3 sequences, almost 30% appearing once. The sample consisted of cultured CD8+ T cells from PBMCs, taken from culture after CMV antigen stimulation. This receptor was obtained from a human donor in good health (CMV status not recorded). Some clones in this sample may be carry-over from other donors' samples.

The CDR3 loop is CASSSEQGDGYTF. CDR3 coding DNA: TGTGCCAGCAGCTCGGAACAGGGAGACGGCTACACCTTC. V is TRBV7-6 and J is TRBJ1-2, with a weak D call TRBD1 (6 bases). CDR3 length: 13 residues. From germline, CDR1 is SGHVS and CDR2 FNYEAQ. Trimming removed 4 bases from V and 8 bases from J, with 14 bases in between.